These 17 T cell receptor beta chains originate from one sample sequenced in a study of T-cell memory formation after mild COVID-19. TCRdb passed the 5' RACE reads through MiXCR, listing each CDR3 protein once. This sample yields 550,000 to 700,000 distinct CDR3 sequences, of which approximately 18% are seen a single time; 12% belongs to the top ten. Sequencing was performed on PBMCs or a T cell subset sorted from them (not recorded which). The origin of the receptors is an adult woman who had mild COVID-19 (a few samples of this study predate the infection). Cell type and time point are not known.

This clonotype was counted between two and nine times. J is TRBJ2-7 and V is TRBV7-2; D unclear. This CDR3 region has 18 residues. V was shortened by 4 bases and J by 5 bases, with 27 bases between the two germline ends. Germline loops: CDR1 SGHTA, CDR2 FQGNSA. CDR3 sequence reads: CASSSPVPLGEGVNEQYF. The CDR3 DNA reads as TGTGCCAGCAGCTCACCGGTACCGCTAGGCGAAGGTGTGAACGAGCAGTACTTC.

In this sample, this clonotype turned up a few times. This chain links TRBV5-1 with TRBJ2-2, with no clear D. This CDR3 contains 14 residues. Germline loops: CDR1 SGHRS, CDR2 YFSETQ. The V and J ends lost 7 bases and 1 base respectively, with 11 bases between them. The CDR3 loop is CASRTARNTGELFF. DNA for the CDR3: TGCGCCAGCCGAACAGCCCGGAACACCGGGGAGCTGTTTTTT.

CDR3 in amino acids: CASSLGVGVSYNEQFF. CDR3 nucleotides: TGTGCCAGCAGCTTAGGAGTCGGGGTTTCCTACAATGAGCAGTTCTTC. The chain uses TRBV7-6 and TRBJ2-1; maybe TRBD2 (5 bases). Germline-derived CDR1 and CDR2 are SGHVS and FNYEAQ. This CDR3 is 16 amino acids long. V gave up 1 base and J gave up 1 base, with 11 bases separating them.

Only a few counts were recorded for this clonotype. This sequence joins TRBV29-1 and TRBJ2-1, with 8 bases identical to TRBD2. The CDR3 runs 13 residues. The germline gives CDR1 SQVTM, CDR2 ANQGSEA. V lost 3 bases and J lost 6; bases outside the gene matches: 4. CDR3 sequence: CSVERGVFNEQFF. In DNA, the CDR3 is TGCAGCGTTGAGCGGGGGGTGTTCAATGAGCAGTTCTTC.

V usage is TRBV29-1 and J usage is TRBJ2-5; maybe TRBD2 (5 bases). The length of the CDR3 is 15 residues. V lost 6 bases, J lost 2 bases, and 19 bases lay in between. Germline V gene lookup returns CDR1 SQVTM and CDR2 ANQGSEA. The CDR3 protein is CSVANPGVWQETQYF. The CDR3 DNA sequence: TGCAGCGTAGCTAACCCCGGGGTCTGGCAAGAGACCCAGTACTTC.

This clonotype has only a few counts. The V call is TRBV7-2, the J call TRBJ2-7, with D perhaps matching TRBD2 (5 bases). Germline V gene data show CDR1 as SGHTA and CDR2 as FQGNSA. The V end lost 0 bases, the J end lost 7 bases, and 13 bases lay between the germline ends. CDR3 length: 14 amino acids. The CDR3 protein is CASSLAGLTGEQYF. CDR3 bases: TGTGCCAGCAGCTTAGCGGGTCTTACGGGGGAGCAGTACTTC. Full variable domain (remainder filled in from reference TRBV7-2 and TRBJ2-7): GAGVSQSPSNKVTEKGKDVELRCDPISGHTALYWYRQSLGQGLEFLIYFQGNSAPDKSGLPSDRFSAERTGGSVSTLTIQRTQQEDSAVYLCASSLAGLTGEQYFGPGTRLTVT.

The gene calls are TRBV12-3 or TRBV12-4 and TRBJ1-2, with TRBD1 matching 11 bases. Trimming cost V 7 bases and J 4 bases; bases outside gene matches: 11. The CDR3 runs to 16 residues. DNA for the CDR3: TGTGCCAGCAATTCCATGTCTGGGACAGGGGGCTATGGCTACACCTTC. As protein: CASNSMSGTGGYGYTF.

Only a few counts were recorded for this clonotype. This chain links TRBV6-1 with TRBJ1-2, with 9 bases fitting TRBD1. CDR3 length equals 13 residues. Trimming took 3 bases from V and 9 from J; bases not matched to a gene: 5. CDR1 is MNHNS, CDR2 SASEGT, per germline. CDR3 nucleotides: TGTGCCAGCAGTGACGTGGGACAGGGTAGCTACACCTTC. Amino acid sequence: CASSDVGQGSYTF.

The chain joins TRBV12-3 or TRBV12-4 to TRBJ2-3, with 8 bases identical to TRBD2. Unmatched junction bases numbered 16, after V lost 6 bases and J lost 5 bases. The CDR3 spans 17 residues. DNA of the CDR3: TGTGCCAGCAGCTCCCGGCCAGGGCGGGGGGAAGAAGATACGCAGTATTTT. Protein product: CASSSRPGRGEEDTQYF.

With regard to this clonotype: Since a much larger clone is just one base distant, this may be a read error. The chain has TRBV6-6 and TRBJ2-5; D uncertain. From germline, CDR1 is MNHNY and CDR2 SVGAGI (reference sequence). This CDR3 has 11 amino acids. Between the trimmed V and J ends, which lost 6 bases and 3 bases, there was a span of 5 bases. The CDR3 here is CASREEETQYF. CDR3 sequence (DNA): TGTGCCAGCAGAGAAGAAGAGACCCAGTACTTC.

The V and J genes are TRBV12-3 or TRBV12-4 and TRBJ2-1; D perhaps matches TRBD2 (6 bases). Deletions cut 5 bases from V and 9 bases from J, with 8 bases between. The CDR3 is 11 residues long. In DNA form, the CDR3 reads TGTGCCAGCAGTGCGGGAAGTGAGCAGTTCTTC. Protein: CASSAGSEQFF.

The chain joins TRBV12-3 or TRBV12-4 to TRBJ1-1; TRBD1 agrees at 10 bases. The CDR3 spans 15 residues. V was clipped by 6 bases and J by 4 bases; unmatched bases: 8. CDR3 sequence reads: CASSLWTGGGTEAFF. The CDR3 region has the DNA TGTGCCAGCAGCTTGTGGACAGGGGGTGGCACTGAAGCTTTCTTT.

This clonotype was counted only a few times. The chain couples TRBV18 to TRBJ1-2; tentative D call: TRBD1 (6 bases). The CDR3 has 18 residues. Trimming pared 2 bases from V and 2 bases from J, leaving 21 bases between. Germline-derived CDR1 and CDR2 are KGHSH and LQKENI. The CDR3 DNA sequence: TGTGCCAGCTCACCATTAATGAACAGGGCGAAAGGGAACTATGGCTACACCTTC. As protein: CASSPLMNRAKGNYGYTF.

This chain uses TRBV5-1 with TRBJ2-2; 12 nucleotides align to TRBD2. Trimming took 4 bases from V and 6 from J; bases not matched to a gene: 4. In germline, CDR1 is SGHRS, CDR2 YFSETQ. This CDR3 is 15 amino acids long. The CDR3 coding sequence is TGCGCCAGCAGCCAGACTAGCGGGGGTTCCGGGGAGCTGTTTTTT. Its protein is CASSQTSGGSGELFF.

This clonotype has just a few counts. The chain employs TRBV5-1 and TRBJ2-2, with a weak D call TRBD2 (5 bases). Per germline, CDR1 SGHRS and CDR2 YFSETQ. V was clipped by 4 bases and J by 4 bases, with 17 bases between them. The CDR3 sequence is 16 residues long. CDR3 amino acids: CASSPEAGFVTGELFF. CDR3 nucleotide sequence: TGCGCCAGCAGCCCGGAGGCGGGTTTTGTCACCGGGGAGCTGTTTTTT.

This chain links TRBV30 with TRBJ2-1, with 7 bases fitting TRBD1. With 3 bases clipped from V and 1 base from J, the junction kept 9 bases outside the gene matches. Germline assignment: CDR1 GTSNPN and CDR2 SVGIG (reference sequence). The CDR3 is 16 residues long. The CDR3 DNA reads TGTGCCTGGAGGGCCTGGACAGGTGGGTCCTACAATGAGCAGTTCTTC. Translation gives CAWRAWTGGSYNEQFF.

CDR3 residues: CASSLASGGHEYF. Written as DNA, the CDR3 is TGTGCCAGCAGCTTAGCCTCGGGGGGCCATGAGTACTTC. V and J are TRBV7-9 and TRBJ2-5, with D possibly matching TRBD2 (7 bases). Deletions cut 0 bases from V and 12 bases from J, with 14 bases between. Germline V gives CDR1 SEHNR, CDR2 FQNEAQ (reference sequence). The CDR3 is made up of 13 amino acids.